This T cell receptor beta chain came from a study of cytomegalovirus exposure and HLA in healthy donors. The CDR3 extends over 16 amino acids. Germline-derived CDR1 and CDR2 are LNHDA and SQIVND (reference sequence). The V and J ends lost 2 bases and 0 bases respectively, with 11 bases between them. Study-level points and caveats: In a later analysis, an Asian-associated ancestry cluster reportedly showed fewer N-insertions than the approximately 640-donor mean. Usually a TCR sequence was rare, but some public TCRs were found in many donors.

The PCR was carried out with 60 Vbeta primers and 13 Jbeta primers. Clones were read by immunoSEQ multiplex PCR, and TCRdb kept only the in-frame ones, dropping some. The clone table shows over 200,000 clones, with the ten largest holding about 1%. Concerning this clone itself: What it binds is not known.

The sequence came from a woman in her thirties in good health and CMV-seropositive. The material sequenced was PBMCs. V is TRBV19 and J is TRBJ2-1; D perhaps matches TRBD2 (5 bases). CDR3 sequence reads: CASSIMRAYSYNEQFF. CDR3 sequence (DNA): TGTGCCAGTAGTATAATGAGGGCATACTCCTACAATGAGCAGTTCTTC.